Presented here are 15 T cell receptor beta chains from one specimen sequenced in a study of blood T cell repertoires in COVID-19. The assay was immunoSEQ multiplex PCR, and TCRdb's table has in-frame clones only and misses some. This sample has roughly 260,000 clones, with more than 90% found just once. Sequencing was carried out using peripheral blood. All receptors come from a person aged 18-35 years with COVID-19, enrolled during active disease.

This chain links TRBV6-1 with TRBJ2-1; tentative D call: TRBD2 (6 bases). The V gene's germline CDR1 is MNHNS and CDR2 SASEGT. This CDR3 contains 15 residues. Trimming cost V 2 bases and J 6 bases, with 14 bases left between them. The CDR3 sequence: CASSEWREGVNEQFF. The DNA for the CDR3 is TGTGCCAGCAGTGAATGGAGGGAAGGGGTCAATGAGCAGTTCTTC.

This chain links TRBV7-9 with TRBJ2-2; D is uncertain. The CDR3 totals 14 residues. Deletions cut 3 bases from V and 2 bases from J, with 7 bases between. In germline, CDR1 is SEHNR, CDR2 FQNEAQ (reference sequence). Written as DNA, the CDR3 is TGTGCCAGCAGCTTCACCAGTAACACCGGGGAGCTGTTTTTT. Its translation: CASSFTSNTGELFF. Using reference TRBV7-9 and TRBJ2-2 for the parts outside the CDR3, the full variable domain is DTGVSQNPRHKITKRGQNVTFRCDPISEHNRLYWYRQTLGQGPEFLTYFQNEAQLEKSRLLSDRFSAERPKGSFSTLEIQRTEQGDSAMYLCASSFTSNTGELFFGEGSRLTVL.

CDR3 nucleotide sequence: TGTGCCAGCAGTACGACAGGATGGGGGCAAGAGACCCAGTACTTC. Amino acid sequence: CASSTTGWGQETQYF. The gene calls are TRBV6-6 and TRBJ2-5, with D possibly matching TRBD1 (6 bases). The CDR3 consists of 15 residues. Germline CDR1 MNHNY, CDR2 SVGAGI (reference sequence). V lost 5 bases and J lost 2, with 15 bases in between.

The chain has TRBV12-5 and TRBJ1-1; 7 bases fit TRBD1. Germline CDR1 and CDR2: LGHNT and FRNRAP. The ends lost 5 bases at V and 4 bases at J; junction bases unmatched: 10. The CDR3 consists of 15 residues. The CDR3 coding sequence is TGTGCTAGTGGTCAGATACAGGGGTTTGGCACTGAAGCTTTCTTT. Translated, it gives CASGQIQGFGTEAFF.

The V and J genes are TRBV10-3 and TRBJ2-7, with a tentative D call TRBD1 (6 bases). Germline V CDR1 and CDR2: ENHRY, SYGVKD. The CDR3 runs 15 residues. V lost 0 bases and J 0 bases, leaving 9 bases between the germline ends. CDR3 loop: CAISESTGHSYEQYF. The CDR3 nucleotides read TGTGCCATCAGTGAGTCTACAGGGCACTCCTACGAGCAGTACTTC.

The V gene is TRBV6-4, the J gene TRBJ2-3, with 8 bases fitting TRBD2. The germline CDR1 and CDR2 sequences are MRHNA and SNTAGT. CDR3 size: 17 residues. The trim removed 1 base at V and 3 bases at J, leaving 9 bases unmatched. CDR3 protein: CASSDLHKRESTDTQYF. The CDR3 DNA is TGTGCCAGCAGTGACTTACACAAGCGGGAGTCTACAGATACGCAGTATTTT.

The CDR3, as DNA: TGCGCCAGCAGCCAAGGTGGGGGCATGGATGAAAAACTGTTTTTT. It is translated as CASSQGGGMDEKLFF. The chain uses TRBV4-1 and TRBJ1-4; D might be TRBD1 (6 bases). V shed 1 base and J shed 6 bases, with 12 bases lying between them. The germline CDR1 and CDR2 sequences are MGHRA and YSYEKL. The CDR3 spans 15 residues.

The V gene is TRBV6-5, the J gene TRBJ2-7; TRBD1 matches at 7 bases. Germline assignment: CDR1 MNHEY and CDR2 SVGAGI. Trimming at V came to 2 bases and at J to 3 bases, leaving 10 bases not matched to a gene. The CDR3 contains 16 residues. CDR3 in amino acids: CASSYGPAQGIYEQYF. The CDR3 DNA is TGTGCCAGCAGTTACGGGCCGGCACAGGGGATCTACGAGCAGTACTTC.

V usage is TRBV11-2 and J usage is TRBJ2-1; D possibly corresponds to TRBD2 (5 bases). In germline, CDR1 is SGHAT, CDR2 FQNNGV. Trimming pared 0 bases from V and 10 bases from J, leaving 10 bases between. This CDR3 region has 13 residues. CDR3 protein: CASSLDKTGEQFF. DNA of the CDR3: TGTGCCAGCAGCTTAGATAAGACGGGGGAGCAGTTCTTC.

The rearrangement links TRBV6-5 to TRBJ1-5; D unresolved. V lost 0 bases, J lost 4 bases, and 7 bases lay in between. This CDR3 is 14 amino acids long. Looked up from germline, CDR1 is MNHEY and CDR2 is SVGAGI. CDR3 protein: CASSYSGPNQPQHF. In DNA form, the CDR3 reads TGTGCCAGCAGTTACTCGGGCCCGAATCAGCCCCAGCATTTT.

V gene TRBV7-8 combines with J gene TRBJ2-2; 7 bases align to TRBD2. Germline lookup yields CDR1 SGHVS and CDR2 FQNEAQ. Losses at the gene ends were 5 bases for V and 5 bases for J; bases not matched to a gene: 11. The CDR3 covers 16 residues. The CDR3 coding sequence is TGTGCCAGCAGCCTCCGACCGGGACTACTAACCGGGGAGCTGTTTTTT. Protein: CASSLRPGLLTGELFF.

This sequence joins TRBV6-6 and TRBJ2-1; D perhaps matches TRBD1 (6 bases). V was cut by 7 bases and J by 5 bases, with 12 bases left in between. This CDR3 is built from 13 residues. CDR1 is MNHNY, CDR2 SVGAGI, per germline (reference sequence). The CDR3 here is CASTSRTDNEQFF. CDR3 bases: TGTGCCAGCACCTCCCGGACAGACAATGAGCAGTTCTTC.

The chain recombines TRBV11-3 with TRBJ2-6, with TRBD2 identical over 8 bases. Germline CDR1 SGHNT, CDR2 YENEEA. The CDR3 consists of 18 residues. Trimming cost V 5 bases and J 1 base; bases outside gene matches: 10. In DNA, the CDR3 is TGTGCCAGCAGCCTACCTGTAGCGGGATCTTCTGGGGCCAACGTCCTGACTTTC. Amino acids: CASSLPVAGSSGANVLTF.

This rearrangement joins TRBV7-8 to TRBJ1-1; 7 nucleotides line up with TRBD1. CDR1 is SGHVS, CDR2 FQNEAQ, per germline. The V and J ends lost 1 base and 0 bases, in that order; junction bases with no gene match: 5. There are 16 residues in the CDR3. The CDR3: CASSLGKGAMNTEAFF. As DNA, the CDR3 is TGTGCCAGCAGCTTAGGGAAGGGGGCGATGAACACTGAAGCTTTCTTT.

This chain joins TRBV9 and TRBJ2-3; 11 bases are shared with TRBD1. V trimming: 9 bases; J trimming: 4 bases; junction bases outside the gene matches: 22. The CDR3 totals 19 residues. CDR1 and CDR2 (germline): SGDLS, YYNGEE. Here the CDR3 reads CATELYSRDRGAQADTQYF. CDR3 DNA: TGTGCCACCGAACTATACTCCCGGGACAGGGGGGCCCAGGCAGATACGCAGTATTTT. The full variable domain, rest sourced from reference TRBV9 and TRBJ2-3, is DSGVTQTPKHLITATGQRVTLRCSPRSGDLSVYWYQQSLDQGLQFLIQYYNGEERAKGNILERFSAQQFPDLHSELNLSSLELGDSALYFCATELYSRDRGAQADTQYFGPGTRLTVL.